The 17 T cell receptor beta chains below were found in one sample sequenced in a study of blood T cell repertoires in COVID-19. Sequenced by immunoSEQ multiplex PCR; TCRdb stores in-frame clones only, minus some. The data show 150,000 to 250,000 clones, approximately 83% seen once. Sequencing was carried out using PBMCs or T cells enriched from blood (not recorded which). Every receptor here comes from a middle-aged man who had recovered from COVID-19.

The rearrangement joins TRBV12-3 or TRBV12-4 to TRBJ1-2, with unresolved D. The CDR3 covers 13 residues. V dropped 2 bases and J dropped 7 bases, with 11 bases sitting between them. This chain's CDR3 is CASSLIEAGGYTF. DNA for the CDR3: TGTGCCAGCAGTTTAATAGAAGCGGGTGGCTACACCTTC.

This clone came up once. The CDR3 DNA is TGTGCCAGCAGACCTGACAGGCGATCTTACGCACGCTCTGGAAACACCATATATTTT. Encoded protein: CASRPDRRSYARSGNTIYF. This rearrangement joins TRBV5-8 to TRBJ1-3; possibly TRBD1 for D (6 bases). Trimming removed 5 bases at V and 0 bases at J, with 24 bases between. This CDR3 is built from 19 residues. Germline assignment: CDR1 SGHTS and CDR2 YDEGEE.

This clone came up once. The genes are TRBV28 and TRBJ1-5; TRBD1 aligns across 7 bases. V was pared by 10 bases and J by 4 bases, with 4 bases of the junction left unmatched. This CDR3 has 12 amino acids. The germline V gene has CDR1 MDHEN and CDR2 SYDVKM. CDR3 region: CAITTGNQPQHF. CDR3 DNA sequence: TGTGCCATTACGACAGGGAATCAGCCCCAGCATTTT.

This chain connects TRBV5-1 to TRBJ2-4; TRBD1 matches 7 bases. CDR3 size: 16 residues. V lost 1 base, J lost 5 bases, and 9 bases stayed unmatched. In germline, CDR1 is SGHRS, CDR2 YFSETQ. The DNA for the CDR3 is TGCGCCAGCAGCTTGTCGGTGACAGGGCCTGAAAACATTCAGTACTTC. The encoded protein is CASSLSVTGPENIQYF.

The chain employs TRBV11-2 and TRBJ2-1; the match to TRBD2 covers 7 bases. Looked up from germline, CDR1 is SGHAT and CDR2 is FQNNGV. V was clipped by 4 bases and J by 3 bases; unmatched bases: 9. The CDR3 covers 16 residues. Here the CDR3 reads CASSSGGAGIYNEQFF. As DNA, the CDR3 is TGTGCCAGCAGCTCCGGCGGAGCGGGGATCTACAATGAGCAGTTCTTC.

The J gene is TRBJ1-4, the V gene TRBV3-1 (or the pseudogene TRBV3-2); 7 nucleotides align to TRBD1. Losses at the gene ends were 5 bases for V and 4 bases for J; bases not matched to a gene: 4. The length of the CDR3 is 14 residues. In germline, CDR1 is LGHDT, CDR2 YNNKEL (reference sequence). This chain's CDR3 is CASSKGQHNEKLFF. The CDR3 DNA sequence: TGTGCCAGCAGCAAGGGACAGCATAATGAAAAACTGTTTTTT.

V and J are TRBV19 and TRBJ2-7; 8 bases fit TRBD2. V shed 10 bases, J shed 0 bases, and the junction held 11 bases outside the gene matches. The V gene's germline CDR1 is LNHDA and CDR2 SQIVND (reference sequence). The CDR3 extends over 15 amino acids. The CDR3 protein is CATRGASGPSYEQYF. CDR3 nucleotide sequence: TGTGCCACCCGGGGGGCTAGCGGGCCCTCCTACGAGCAGTACTTC.

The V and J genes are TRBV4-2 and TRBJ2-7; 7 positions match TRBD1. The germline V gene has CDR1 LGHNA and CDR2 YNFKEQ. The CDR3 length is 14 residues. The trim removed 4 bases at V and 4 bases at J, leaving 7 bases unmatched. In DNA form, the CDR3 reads TGTGCCAGCAGCCGAGAGGGACAGAGTTACGAGCAGTACTTC. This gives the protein CASSREGQSYEQYF.

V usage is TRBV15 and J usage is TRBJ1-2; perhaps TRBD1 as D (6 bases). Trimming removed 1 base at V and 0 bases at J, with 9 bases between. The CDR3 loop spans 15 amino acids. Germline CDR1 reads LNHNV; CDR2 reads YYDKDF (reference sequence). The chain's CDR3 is CATSRGDRTNYGYTF. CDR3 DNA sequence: TGTGCCACCAGCAGAGGTGACAGGACTAACTATGGCTACACCTTC.

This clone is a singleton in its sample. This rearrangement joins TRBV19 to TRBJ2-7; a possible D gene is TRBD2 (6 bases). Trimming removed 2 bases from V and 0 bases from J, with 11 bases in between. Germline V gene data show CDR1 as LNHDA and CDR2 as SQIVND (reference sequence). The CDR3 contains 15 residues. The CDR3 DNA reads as TGTGCCAGTAGTATAAGGCGGGGTAGCTCCTACGAGCAGTACTTC. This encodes CASSIRRGSSYEQYF. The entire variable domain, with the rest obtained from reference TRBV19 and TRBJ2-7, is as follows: DGGITQSPKYLFRKEGQNVTLSCEQNLNHDAMYWYRQDPGQGLRLIYYSQIVNDFQKGDIAEGYSVSREKKESFPLTVTSAQKNPTAFYLCASSIRRGSSYEQYFGPGTRLTVT.

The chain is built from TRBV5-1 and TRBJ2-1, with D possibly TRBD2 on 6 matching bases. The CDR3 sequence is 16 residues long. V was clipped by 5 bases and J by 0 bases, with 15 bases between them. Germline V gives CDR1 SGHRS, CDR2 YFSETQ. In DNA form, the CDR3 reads TGCGCCAGCAGTCCTATGGCGGGGAGCTCCTACAATGAGCAGTTCTTC. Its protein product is CASSPMAGSSYNEQFF.

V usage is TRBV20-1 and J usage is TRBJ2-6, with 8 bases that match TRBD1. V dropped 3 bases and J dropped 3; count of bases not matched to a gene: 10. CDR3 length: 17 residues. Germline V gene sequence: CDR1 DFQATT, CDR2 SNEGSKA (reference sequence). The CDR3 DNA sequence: TGCAGTGCTAGTACCCAGGGGGCAACGCATGGGGCCAACGTCCTGACTTTC. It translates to CSASTQGATHGANVLTF.

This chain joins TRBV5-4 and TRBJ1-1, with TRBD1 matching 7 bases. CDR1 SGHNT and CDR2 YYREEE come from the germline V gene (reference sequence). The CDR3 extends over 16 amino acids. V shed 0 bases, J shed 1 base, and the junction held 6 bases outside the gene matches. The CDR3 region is CASSLGRPGGNTEAFF. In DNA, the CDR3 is TGTGCCAGCAGCTTGGGGAGGCCAGGGGGGAACACTGAAGCTTTCTTT.

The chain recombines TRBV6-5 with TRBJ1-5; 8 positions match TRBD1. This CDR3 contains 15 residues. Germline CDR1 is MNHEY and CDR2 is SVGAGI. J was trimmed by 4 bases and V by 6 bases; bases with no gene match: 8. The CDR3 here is CASRVARTGNQPQHF. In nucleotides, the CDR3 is TGTGCCAGCAGGGTTGCCAGGACAGGGAATCAGCCCCAGCATTTT.

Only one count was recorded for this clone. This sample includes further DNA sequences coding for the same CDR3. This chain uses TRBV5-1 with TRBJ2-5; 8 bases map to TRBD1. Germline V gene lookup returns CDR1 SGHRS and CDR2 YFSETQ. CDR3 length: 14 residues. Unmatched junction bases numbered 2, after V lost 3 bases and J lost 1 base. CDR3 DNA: TGCGCCAGCAGCTCAGGACAGGGCCAAGAGACCCAGTACTTC. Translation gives CASSSGQGQETQYF.

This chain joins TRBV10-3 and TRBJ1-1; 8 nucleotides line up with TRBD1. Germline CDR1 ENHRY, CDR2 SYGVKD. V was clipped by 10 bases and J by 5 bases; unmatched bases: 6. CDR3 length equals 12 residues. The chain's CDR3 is CATRTGRTEAFF. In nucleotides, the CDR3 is TGTGCCACGCGGACAGGGAGGACTGAAGCTTTCTTT.

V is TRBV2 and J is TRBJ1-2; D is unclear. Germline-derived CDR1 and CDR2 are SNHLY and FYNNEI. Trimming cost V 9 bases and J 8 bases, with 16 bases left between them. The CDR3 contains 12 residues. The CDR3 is CAREELGGGYTF. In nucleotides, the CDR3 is TGTGCCAGGGAAGAATTGGGAGGAGGCTACACCTTC. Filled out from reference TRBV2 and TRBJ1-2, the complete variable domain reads EPEVTQTPSHQVTQMGQEVILRCVPISNHLYFYWYRQILGQKVEFLVSFYNNEISEKSEIFDDQFSVERPDGSNFTLKIRSTKLEDSAMYFCAREELGGGYTFGSGTRLTVV.